The clone carrying this T cell receptor beta chain appeared once. Its antigen is still unknown. Treg sorting used a CD4+CD25+CD127-/low gate. Study-wide findings and caveats: Tumor memory CD4+ T cell TCR gene usage clustered with blood and lymph node memory CD4+ cells and lymph node naive CD4+ cells.

TCRdb ran MiXCR on the 5' RACE reads and lists one entry per CDR3 protein. The sample holds about 9,100 distinct CDR3 sequences, 11% to 15% seen once. This CDR3 has 15 amino acids. Trimming left V 0 bases short and J 5 bases short, with 12 bases between. Per the germline V gene, CDR1 is MGHRA and CDR2 is YSYEKL. The source material was Tregs sorted from blood. The chain combines TRBV4-1 with TRBJ2-3; tentatively, D is TRBD1 (5 bases). This TCR came from a female donor with breast cancer. The chain's CDR3 is CASSQDEGAGDTQYF. The CDR3 region has the DNA TGCGCCAGCAGCCAAGATGAAGGGGCAGGAGATACGCAGTATTTT.